This passage covers 9 T cell receptor beta chains from one sample sequenced in a study of blood T cell repertoires in COVID-19. Assay used: immunoSEQ multiplex PCR; TCRdb lists only in-frame clones, some missing. The table shows about 380,000 clones, with more than 65% occurring only once. The specimen sequenced was peripheral blood. Receptor source: a human donor with acute or convalescent COVID-19. The donor label of this sample is uncertain.

V gene TRBV5-1 combines with J gene TRBJ1-4, with D unclear. Germline lookup yields CDR1 SGHRS and CDR2 YFSETQ. The germline V and J ends were trimmed by 3 bases and 6 bases, with 12 bases remaining between them. The length of the CDR3 is 14 residues. In DNA form, the CDR3 reads TGCGCCAGCAGCTCGGGGTTCTTTGATGAAAAACTGTTTTTT. It yields the protein CASSSGFFDEKLFF.

The chain joins TRBV7-8 to TRBJ1-5; D is unresolved. The ends were cut back, 5 bases at V and 4 bases at J, with 15 bases in the middle. This CDR3 is 15 amino acids long. CDR1 is SGHVS and CDR2 is FQNEAQ in the germline V gene. The CDR3 sequence: CASSPFGQVNQPQHF. CDR3 DNA sequence: TGTGCCAGCAGCCCTTTTGGGCAGGTTAATCAGCCCCAGCATTTT.

This clone was observed once. The same CDR3 can be traced to other DNA sequences in this sample. This chain's CDR3 is CSVVGQGNTEAFF. The CDR3 region has the DNA TGCAGCGTTGTCGGGCAGGGGAACACTGAAGCTTTCTTT. The rearrangement joins TRBV29-1 to TRBJ1-1; D possibly corresponds to TRBD1 (5 bases). CDR3 size: 13 residues. V lost 4 bases and J lost 1, with 10 bases in between. Germline lookup yields CDR1 SQVTM and CDR2 ANQGSEA.

This clone turned up a few times. J is TRBJ2-7 and V is TRBV5-1, with 10 bases aligning to TRBD1. The CDR3 contains 15 residues. J lost 1 base, V lost 4 bases, and 5 bases had no gene match. Germline loops: CDR1 SGHRS, CDR2 YFSETQ. The DNA of the CDR3 is TGCGCCAGCAGCCGCAGGGACAGGGGATCCTACGAGCAGTACTTC. Its translation: CASSRRDRGSYEQYF.

This chain links TRBV5-1 with TRBJ2-2; no definite D call. Looked up from germline, CDR1 is SGHRS and CDR2 is YFSETQ. The V end lost 4 bases, the J end lost 0 bases, and 7 bases lay between the germline ends. This CDR3 has 14 amino acids. CDR3 amino acids: CASSGVANTGELFF. DNA for the CDR3: TGCGCCAGCAGCGGAGTAGCGAACACCGGGGAGCTGTTTTTT.

Remarks on this clone: This sample includes further DNA sequences coding for the same CDR3. The rearrangement uses TRBV27 and TRBJ2-7; D is perhaps TRBD1 (6 bases). V lost 2 bases and J 1 base, leaving 6 bases between the germline ends. The CDR3 loop spans 13 amino acids. From germline, CDR1 is MNHEY and CDR2 SMNVEV (reference sequence). The CDR3 DNA follows: TGTGCCAGCAGTTTAGGACAGTCCTACGAGCAGTACTTC. Encoded protein: CASSLGQSYEQYF.

The CDR3 DNA follows: TGTGCCAGCAGTTTGTGGGGCCAGCCCCAGCATTTT. Protein product: CASSLWGQPQHF. J is TRBJ1-5 and V is TRBV12-3 or TRBV12-4, with D perhaps matching TRBD1 (5 bases). This CDR3 spans 12 amino acids. Trimming took off 3 bases at V and 7 bases at J, with 7 bases between the two ends.

This clone has just a few counts. The rearrangement uses TRBV19 and TRBJ1-2; D not certain. V dropped 2 bases and J dropped 0 bases, with 10 bases sitting between them. The CDR3 runs to 15 residues. Germline lookup yields CDR1 LNHDA and CDR2 SQIVND (reference sequence). In nucleotides, the CDR3 is TGTGCCAGTAGTATACCCTCGGGAGCTAACTATGGCTACACCTTC. This codes for CASSIPSGANYGYTF.

This clone was found once. The chain carries TRBV28 and TRBJ1-3, with 11 bases matching TRBD1. CDR3 size: 15 residues. Germline CDR1 and CDR2: MDHEN and SYDVKM. Trimming cost V 6 bases and J 2 bases; bases outside gene matches: 3. DNA for the CDR3: TGTGCCAGCAGACCGGGACAGGGGGCTGGAAACACCATATATTTT. Encoded protein: CASRPGQGAGNTIYF.